The clone carrying this T cell receptor beta chain has only one observation. This specimen comes from a study of blood T cell repertoires in COVID-19. Study in general: From T cells, B-cell-depleted T cells, or PBMCs came the material, which was cDNA or gDNA.

Germline trimming cut 6 bases from V and 7 bases from J; bases unmatched to any gene: 9. This CDR3 region has 14 residues. From germline, CDR1 is SGHRS and CDR2 YFSETQ. Generated by immunoSEQ multiplex PCR, the TCRdb table keeps only in-frame clones and is missing some. The data hold approximately 210,000 clones, with about nine tenths observed a single time. Input material: peripheral blood. This receptor was identified in a man between 25 and 39 years old who had recovered from COVID-19. V gene TRBV5-1 combines with J gene TRBJ1-1; 10 bases match TRBD1. CDR3 coding DNA: TGCGCCAGCAAGACAGGGGGCGGTAGGGGTGAAGCTTTCTTT. As protein: CASKTGGGRGEAFF.